Below, 9 T cell receptor beta chains from the same sample are listed, as sequenced in a study of T cell responses to AZD1222 COVID-19 vaccine. Assay used: immunoSEQ multiplex PCR; TCRdb lists only in-frame clones, some missing. The sample records about 130,000 clones, more than 85% being singletons. The sequencing here drew on peripheral blood, taken on day 0 of AZD1222 vaccination. These receptors were obtained from an adult in good health.

The CDR3 DNA reads TGTGCCAGCAGCCAGAACCCGGGACGGTTTAATGAAAAACTGTTTTTT. Its protein is CASSQNPGRFNEKLFF. This rearrangement joins TRBV4-2 to TRBJ1-4; maybe TRBD1 (5 bases). Germline V lookup: CDR1 LGHNA, CDR2 YNFKEQ. The CDR3 contains 16 residues. Trimming left V 3 bases short and J 4 bases short, with 15 bases between.

The V call is TRBV3-1 (or the pseudogene TRBV3-2), the J call TRBJ2-1, with D hard to call. Trimming pared 6 bases from V and 6 bases from J, leaving 21 bases between. This CDR3 region has 16 residues. Per the germline V gene, CDR1 is LGHDT and CDR2 is YNNKEL (reference sequence). CDR3 sequence (DNA): TGTGCCAGCAGGAAAGATTTGGGTGGCCCGACCAATGAGCAGTTCTTC. Amino acids: CASRKDLGGPTNEQFF.

To note about this clone: Other DNA sequences in this specimen translate into the identical CDR3. The chain recombines TRBV27 with TRBJ1-6, with TRBD1 identical over 8 bases. This CDR3 comprises 15 residues. Per germline, CDR1 MNHEY and CDR2 SMNVEV (reference sequence). V was clipped by 0 bases and J by 7 bases; unmatched bases: 2. The DNA for the CDR3 is TGTGCCAGCAGTTTATCGACAGGGGTCAATTCACCCCTCCACTTT. It specifies CASSLSTGVNSPLHF.

The chain uses TRBV28 and TRBJ2-1; D is unresolved. The V end was cut by 3 bases, the J end by 4 bases, with 13 bases between. Germline values: CDR1 MDHEN, CDR2 SYDVKM. This CDR3 contains 15 residues. CDR3 sequence reads: CASSFSVNYYNEQFF. In DNA, the CDR3 is TGTGCCAGCAGTTTCAGCGTAAACTATTACAATGAGCAGTTCTTC. Variable domain in full (rest from reference TRBV28 and TRBJ2-1): DVKVTQSSRYLVKRTGEKVFLECVQDMDHENMFWYRQDPGLGLRLIYFSYDVKMKEKGDIPEGYSVSREKKERFSLILESASTNQTSMYLCASSFSVNYYNEQFFGPGTRLTVL.

The gene calls are TRBV30 and TRBJ1-2; TRBD1 is a possible D gene (6 bases). Trimming took off 6 bases at V and 0 bases at J, with 11 bases between the two ends. This CDR3 contains 13 residues. Germline-derived CDR1 and CDR2 are GTSNPN and SVGIG (reference sequence). The CDR3 DNA sequence: TGTGCCTGTACAGGGCCAGCTAACTATGGCTACACCTTC. It codes for CACTGPANYGYTF. The variable domain in full, with the rest retrieved from reference TRBV30 and TRBJ1-2, is SQTIHQWPATLVQPVGSPLSLECTVEGTSNPNLYWYRQAAGRGLQLLFYSVGIGQISSEVPQNLSASRPQDRQFILSSKKLLLSDSGFYLCACTGPANYGYTFGSGTRLTVV.

V gene TRBV18 combines with J gene TRBJ2-3; TRBD2 matches at 7 bases. Germline loops: CDR1 KGHSH, CDR2 LQKENI. The CDR3 loop spans 15 amino acids. V trimming: 6 bases; J trimming: 2 bases; junction bases outside the gene matches: 8. The CDR3 reads CASSPPGLTTDTQYF. CDR3 coding DNA: TGTGCCAGCTCGCCGCCGGGACTAACCACAGATACGCAGTATTTT. Full variable domain (remainder filled in from reference TRBV18 and TRBJ2-3): NAGVMQNPRHLVRRRGQEARLRCSPMKGHSHVYWYRQLPEEGLKFMVYLQKENIIDESGMPKERFSAEFPKEGPSILRIQQVVRGDSAAYFCASSPPGLTTDTQYFGPGTRLTVL.

The chain combines TRBV7-6 with TRBJ1-5; 9 nucleotides line up with TRBD1. V trimming: 6 bases; J trimming: 6 bases; junction bases outside the gene matches: 18. This CDR3 has 18 residues. Germline lookup yields CDR1 SGHVS and CDR2 FNYEAQ. The CDR3 is CASSPHPPGTGIGQPQHF. CDR3 nucleotide sequence: TGTGCCAGCAGTCCACACCCCCCCGGGACAGGGATTGGTCAGCCCCAGCATTTT.

This chain links TRBV7-8 with TRBJ2-2; the D is unclear. V lost 4 bases, J lost 2 bases, and 8 bases lay in between. The germline CDR1 and CDR2 sequences are SGHVS and FQNEAQ. The CDR3 is made up of 14 amino acids. CDR3 DNA: TGTGCCAGCAGCTCCAATCTTAACACCGGGGAGCTGTTTTTT. Its translation: CASSSNLNTGELFF.

The chain employs TRBV29-1 and TRBJ1-1; the D is unclear. Trimming left V 4 bases short and J 0 bases short, with 9 bases between. The CDR3 has 13 amino acids. Germline V gene data show CDR1 as SQVTM and CDR2 as ANQGSEA. CDR3 protein: CSVARVLNTEAFF. CDR3 in DNA: TGCAGCGTTGCCCGTGTATTGAACACTGAAGCTTTCTTT. Supplemented by reference TRBV29-1 and TRBJ1-1, the full variable domain reads SAVISQKPSRDICQRGTSLTIQCQVDSQVTMMFWYRQQPGQSLTLIATANQGSEATYESGFVIDKFPISRPNLTFSTLTVSNMSPEDSSIYLCSVARVLNTEAFFGQGTRLTVV.